The clone carrying this T cell receptor (beta chain) came up once. What it recognizes is unknown. The sample originates from a study of cytomegalovirus exposure and HLA in healthy donors. Study-level results: A later analysis appeared to link common viral pathogens to several of the most significant clusters.

Use of 60 Vbeta and 13 Jbeta primers characterized the PCR. Sequencing used immunoSEQ multiplex PCR; TCRdb keeps in-frame clones, though not all of them. This repertoire shows about 62,000 clones, around 87% found once; its top ten account for about 1.5%. Sequenced: PBMCs. The sequence came from a man between 18 and 35 years old in good health and CMV-seronegative.

CDR3 in DNA: TGTGCCAGTGGGACAGGGGGCTTTCAGCCCCAGCATTTT. It translates to CASGTGGFQPQHF. The rearrangement joins TRBV19 to TRBJ1-5; 12 bases align to TRBD1. The junction had 2 bases not matched to a gene; V was cut back by 8 bases and J by 6 bases. The CDR3 has 13 amino acids. Germline CDR1 reads LNHDA; CDR2 reads SQIVND (reference sequence).